Listed here are 21 T cell receptor beta chains from one sample, sequenced in a study of CD8 T cells in ankylosing spondylitis. Each CDR3 protein gets one entry after TCRdb re-called the 5' RACE reads with MiXCR. Here the sample spans roughly 180,000 distinct CDR3 sequences, 9.8% being singletons. Sequencing was performed on blood, either unsorted or a sorted T cell fraction (not recorded which). The receptors here all came from a female donor with ankylosing spondylitis or in good health (not recorded which).

This clonotype turned up a few times. CDR3 residues: CASSHGGRGTGELFF. Written as DNA, the CDR3 is TGCGCCAGCAGCCATGGTGGGCGCGGGACCGGGGAGCTGTTTTTT. This rearrangement joins TRBV4-3 to TRBJ2-2, with D perhaps matching TRBD2 (5 bases). Germline V gives CDR1 LGHNA, CDR2 YSLEER. This CDR3 comprises 15 residues. Deletions cut 3 bases from V and 5 bases from J, with 13 bases between.

Only a few counts were recorded for this clonotype. The gene calls are TRBV27 and TRBJ2-5; 11 bases match TRBD2. V was clipped by 2 bases and J by 5 bases; unmatched bases: 4. The CDR3 loop spans 15 amino acids. Germline CDR1 is MNHEY and CDR2 is SMNVEV (reference sequence). The CDR3 protein is CASSLSIAGGETQYF. The CDR3 nucleotides are TGTGCCAGCAGTTTAAGTATAGCGGGAGGGGAGACCCAGTACTTC.

The chain combines TRBV4-3 with TRBJ2-6; D not resolved. Germline V gene lookup returns CDR1 LGHNA and CDR2 YSLEER. Trimming shortened V by 4 bases and J by 1 base, and 11 bases separated the two germline ends. The CDR3 loop spans 16 amino acids. The CDR3 DNA sequence: TGCGCCAGCAGCCCCAGTGCGTTTTCTGGGGCCAACGTCCTGACTTTC. This encodes CASSPSAFSGANVLTF.

This clonotype came up many times. In DNA, the CDR3 is TGCGCCAGCAGCCGCTCGCGACAGATGAACACTGAAGCTTTCTTT. Translating it yields CASSRSRQMNTEAFF. The chain employs TRBV4-3 and TRBJ1-1, with TRBD1 as a possible D gene (5 bases). The CDR3 has 15 residues. V was shortened by 4 bases and J by 0 bases, with 12 bases between the two germline ends. Germline values: CDR1 LGHNA, CDR2 YSLEER.

V is TRBV11-2 and J is TRBJ2-1; tentative D call: TRBD2 (6 bases). The length of the CDR3 is 13 residues. CDR1 SGHAT and CDR2 FQNNGV come from the germline V gene. Trimming took 5 bases from V and 8 from J, leaving 13 bases between them. CDR3: CASSIRLVYEQFF. In nucleotides, the CDR3 is TGTGCCAGCAGCATTCGACTAGTCTATGAGCAGTTCTTC. Drawing the rest from reference TRBV11-2 and TRBJ2-1, the complete variable domain is EAGVAQSPRYKIIEKRQSVAFWCNPISGHATLYWYQQILGQGPKLLIQFQNNGVVDDSQLPKDRFSAERLKGVDSTLKIQPAKLEDSAVYLCASSIRLVYEQFFGPGTRLTVL.

This clonotype was detected many times. One end of the junction fails to match germline, which may point to a read error. This chain connects TRBV7-9 to TRBJ2-1, with 7 bases lining up with TRBD2. Germline lookup yields CDR1 SEHNR and CDR2 FQNEAQ (reference sequence). The length of the CDR3 is 15 residues. The CDR3 nucleotides read TGTGCCAGCAGCTTAGAGGGAGGGCCGAGGAATGAACAGTTCTTC. Encoded protein: CASSLEGGPRNEQFF.

The chain is built from TRBV4-3 and TRBJ2-1, with a possible D match to TRBD2 (6 bases). The CDR3 spans 15 residues. V was clipped by 2 bases and J by 9 bases, with 17 bases between them. CDR1 and CDR2 (germline): LGHNA, YSLEER. CDR3 coding DNA: TGCGCCAGCAGCCAACGACGCGGGGTGGGAAGTGAGCAGTTCTTC. Residues: CASSQRRGVGSEQFF.

The chain couples TRBV11-2 to TRBJ2-1; D is tentatively TRBD1 or TRBD2 (5 bases each). Germline CDR1 reads SGHAT; CDR2 reads FQNNGV. The V gene lost 2 bases and the J gene lost 8 bases, with 10 bases spanning the gap. The CDR3 sequence is 13 residues long. Written as DNA, the CDR3 is TGTGCCAGCAGCTTAATGGGACGCTATGAGCAGTTCTTC. Protein: CASSLMGRYEQFF.

Ten or more counts support this clonotype. The CDR3 here is CASSYPAGGADTQYF. As DNA, the CDR3 is TGTGCCAGCAGTTACCCGGCGGGGGGCGCAGATACGCAGTATTTT. The chain couples TRBV6-2 or TRBV6-3 to TRBJ2-3; the match to TRBD2 covers 8 bases. The CDR3 runs 15 residues. Trimming cost V 2 bases and J 4 bases; bases outside gene matches: 5. In germline, CDR1 is MNHEY, CDR2 SVGEGT.

This clonotype was detected a few times. The V gene is TRBV5-6, the J gene TRBJ1-1; D is possibly TRBD1 (6 bases). CDR3 length: 13 residues. Trimming stripped 5 bases from V and 1 base from J, with 9 bases between. Germline assignment: CDR1 SGHDT and CDR2 YYEEEE. CDR3 sequence: CASREGGNTEAFF. For the CDR3, the DNA is TGTGCCAGCAGAGAAGGGGGGAACACTGAAGCTTTCTTT.

The table lists this clonotype with a few counts. This chain uses TRBV10-3 with TRBJ1-2; TRBD1 agrees at 10 bases. Unmatched junction bases numbered 6, after V lost 6 bases and J lost 2 bases. The CDR3 totals 15 residues. The germline gives CDR1 ENHRY, CDR2 SYGVKD. CDR3 loop: CAIREGQGVNYGYTF. The CDR3 DNA sequence: TGTGCCATCAGGGAAGGACAGGGGGTGAACTATGGCTACACCTTC.

This clonotype was observed many times. This sequence joins TRBV11-2 and TRBJ2-7; no definite D call. Germline-derived CDR1 and CDR2 are SGHAT and FQNNGV. The V gene lost 5 bases and the J gene lost 4 bases, with 9 bases spanning the gap. The CDR3 sequence is 12 residues long. CDR3 sequence (DNA): TGTGCCAGCAGCCCCCCAGCGTACGAGCAGTACTTC. It encodes CASSPPAYEQYF.

This clonotype was seen a few times. The chain has TRBV5-6 and TRBJ2-1; D unclear. V lost 0 bases and J lost 9, with 7 bases in between. The germline V gene has CDR1 SGHDT and CDR2 YYEEEE. CDR3 length: 12 residues. DNA of the CDR3: TGTGCCAGCAGCTTGGGAGTTGGTGAGCAGTTCTTC. Encoded protein: CASSLGVGEQFF. Full variable domain (outside the CDR3, taken from reference TRBV5-6 and TRBJ2-1): DAGVTQSPTHLIKTRGQQVTLRCSPKSGHDTVSWYQQALGQGPQFIFQYYEEEERQRGNFPDRFSGHQFPNYSSELNVNALLLGDSALYLCASSLGVGEQFFGPGTRLTVL.

This clonotype appeared a few times. The chain links TRBV7-2 to TRBJ2-7; unclear D gene. Germline CDR1 reads SGHTA; CDR2 reads FQGNSA. V was clipped by 2 bases and J by 2 bases, with 13 bases between them. CDR3 length equals 15 residues. The CDR3 DNA reads TGTGCCAGCAGCTTACCCCGGTCCCTGACCTACGAGCAGTACTTC. Amino acid sequence: CASSLPRSLTYEQYF. Looking up the rest from reference TRBV7-2 and TRBJ2-7 gives the full variable domain: GAGVSQSPSNKVTEKGKDVELRCDPISGHTALYWYRQSLGQGLEFLIYFQGNSAPDKSGLPSDRFSAERTGGSVSTLTIQRTQQEDSAVYLCASSLPRSLTYEQYFGPGTRLTVT.

This clonotype came up a few times. The V and J genes are TRBV6-6 and TRBJ2-3; D call uncertain. V lost 5 bases and J 6 bases, leaving 9 bases between the germline ends. Germline V CDR1 and CDR2: MNHNY, SVGAGI (reference sequence). The CDR3 runs to 12 residues. The CDR3 region is CASSLLDDTQYF. The CDR3 nucleotides read TGTGCCAGCAGTCTTCTCGATGATACGCAGTATTTT.

This clonotype was seen only a few times. This chain joins TRBV7-9 and TRBJ1-5; 9 nucleotides agree with TRBD1. This CDR3 is 17 amino acids long. With 1 base clipped from V and 6 bases from J, the junction kept 10 bases outside the gene matches. CDR1 SEHNR and CDR2 FQNEAQ come from the germline V gene (reference sequence). The CDR3 is CASSLGTGELPRQPQHF. The CDR3 DNA is TGTGCCAGCAGCTTAGGGACAGGGGAGCTACCTCGTCAGCCCCAGCATTTT. The full variable domain, with the rest looked up from reference TRBV7-9 and TRBJ1-5, is DTGVSQNPRHKITKRGQNVTFRCDPISEHNRLYWYRQTLGQGPEFLTYFQNEAQLEKSRLLSDRFSAERPKGSFSTLEIQRTEQGDSAMYLCASSLGTGELPRQPQHFGDGTRLSIL.

This clonotype appeared once. The DNA for the CDR3 is TGCGCCAGCAGCACGAGCTGGGGAAACACCATATATTTT. Translated: CASSTSWGNTIYF. The chain has TRBV5-1 and TRBJ1-3; D is uncertain. The CDR3 contains 13 residues. Per germline, CDR1 SGHRS and CDR2 YFSETQ. V was cut by 4 bases and J by 4 bases, with 9 bases left in between.

This clonotype was seen more than once but under ten times. The chain is built from TRBV7-3 and TRBJ2-1; D might be TRBD2 (6 bases). From germline, CDR1 is SGHTA and CDR2 FQGTGA. The germline V and J ends were trimmed by 3 bases and 5 bases, with 11 bases remaining between them. This CDR3 region has 14 residues. The CDR3 sequence: CASSFGGRHNEQFF. The CDR3 nucleotides read TGTGCCAGCAGCTTTGGAGGGAGACACAATGAGCAGTTCTTC.

This clonotype was seen many times. The V call is TRBV12-3 or TRBV12-4, the J call TRBJ2-3, with TRBD2 matching over 9 bases. Germline trimming cut 11 bases from V and 4 bases from J; bases unmatched to any gene: 7. The CDR3 is 13 residues long. The CDR3: CASGAGGADTQYF. The CDR3 coding sequence is TGTGCCTCGGGGGCGGGAGGGGCAGATACGCAGTATTTT.

The genes are TRBV15 and TRBJ2-6; no clear D gene. The V and J ends lost 0 bases and 0 bases respectively, with 6 bases between them. This CDR3 is built from 16 residues. Germline assignment: CDR1 LNHNV and CDR2 YYDKDF (reference sequence). The CDR3 reads CATSRDPDSGANVLTF. In DNA, the CDR3 is TGTGCCACCAGCAGAGATCCGGACTCTGGGGCCAACGTCCTGACTTTC.

This clonotype showed up many times. V and J are TRBV12-3 or TRBV12-4 and TRBJ1-3, with no clear D. The CDR3 spans 13 residues. The V end was cut by 3 bases, the J end by 3 bases, with 6 bases between. CDR3 coding DNA: TGTGCCAGCAGTTTGGGGAATGGAAACACCATATATTTT. Its translation is CASSLGNGNTIYF.